The clone carrying this T cell receptor beta chain was picked up a small number of times. Combining a sample-barcoded 5' primer with a J-beta primer mix, a second PCR ran for roughly 6 to 12 cycles. TCRdb re-derived calls from the 5' RACE reads in MiXCR, one entry per CDR3 protein. The profile shows approximately 580,000 distinct CDR3 sequences, 20% to 30% of them singletons. This entry comes from a study of blood T cells in healthy people across ages. The CDR3 runs to 15 residues. Trimming left V 0 bases short and J 4 bases short, with 9 bases between. Germline assignment: CDR1 KGHDR and CDR2 SFDVKD. Individuals who donated were healthy Caucasians from Russia aged roughly 6 to 90. The sample also formed part of further work on T cells of mothers and their children. That report adds: A handful of children, together with their three healthy Caucasian mothers, made up the donors. Related mother-child pairs showed slightly, non-significantly higher overlap than unrelated pairs.

The chain combines TRBV24-1 with TRBJ1-3; D is ambiguous. This TCR came from a boy younger than 18 in good health. Input material: blood. CDR3 loop: CATSDLSKTGNTIYF. The CDR3 nucleotides are TGTGCCACCAGTGATTTGTCAAAGACCGGAAACACCATATATTTT.